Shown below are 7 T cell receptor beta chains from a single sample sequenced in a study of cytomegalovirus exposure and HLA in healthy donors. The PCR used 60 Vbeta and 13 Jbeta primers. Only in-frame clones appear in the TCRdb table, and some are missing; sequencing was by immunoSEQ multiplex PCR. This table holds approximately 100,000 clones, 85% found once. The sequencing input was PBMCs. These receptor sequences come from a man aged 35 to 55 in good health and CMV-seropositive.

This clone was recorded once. CDR3 region: CASSLHRSGFYNEQFF. The CDR3 DNA reads as TGTGCCAGCAGCTTACACCGGAGTGGATTTTACAATGAGCAGTTCTTC. This rearrangement joins TRBV7-3 to TRBJ2-1; D gene uncertain. Germline V gene data show CDR1 as SGHTA and CDR2 as FQGTGA. Trimming removed 2 bases from V and 4 bases from J, with 15 bases in between. The CDR3 runs 16 residues.

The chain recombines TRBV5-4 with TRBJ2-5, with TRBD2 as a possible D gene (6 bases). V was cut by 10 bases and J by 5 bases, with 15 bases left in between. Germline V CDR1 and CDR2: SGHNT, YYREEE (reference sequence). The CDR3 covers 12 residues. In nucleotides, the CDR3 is TGTGCCCAATCGGAGGGCGGGGAGACCCAGTACTTC. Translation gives CAQSEGGETQYF.

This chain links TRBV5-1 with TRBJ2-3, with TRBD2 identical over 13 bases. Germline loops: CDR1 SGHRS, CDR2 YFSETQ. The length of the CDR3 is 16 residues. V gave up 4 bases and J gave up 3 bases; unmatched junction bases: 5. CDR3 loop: CASSQKGLAGTDTQYF. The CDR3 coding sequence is TGCGCCAGCAGCCAGAAGGGACTAGCGGGGACAGATACGCAGTATTTT. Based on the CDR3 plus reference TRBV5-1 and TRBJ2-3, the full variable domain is KAGVTQTPRYLIKTRGQQVTLSCSPISGHRSVSWYQQTPGQGLQFLFEYFSETQRNKGNFPGRFSGRQFSNSRSEMNVSTLELGDSALYLCASSQKGLAGTDTQYFGPGTRLTVL.

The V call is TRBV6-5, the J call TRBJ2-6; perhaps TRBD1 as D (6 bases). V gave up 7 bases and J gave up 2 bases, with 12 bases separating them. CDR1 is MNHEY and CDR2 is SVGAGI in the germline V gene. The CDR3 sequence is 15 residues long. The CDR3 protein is CASKVNRAGANVLTF. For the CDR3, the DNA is TGTGCCAGCAAGGTCAACAGGGCTGGGGCCAACGTCCTGACTTTC.

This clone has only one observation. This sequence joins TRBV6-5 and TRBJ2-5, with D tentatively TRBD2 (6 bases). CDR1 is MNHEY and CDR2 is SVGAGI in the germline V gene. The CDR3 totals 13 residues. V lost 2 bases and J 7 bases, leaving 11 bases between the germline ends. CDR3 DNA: TGTGCCAGCAGTTACGGACGGAGGGGGACCCAGTACTTC. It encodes CASSYGRRGTQYF.

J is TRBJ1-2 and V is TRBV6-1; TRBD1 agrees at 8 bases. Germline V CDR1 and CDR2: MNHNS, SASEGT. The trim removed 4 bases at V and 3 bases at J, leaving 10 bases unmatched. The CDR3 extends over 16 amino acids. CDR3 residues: CASSGSQGAHDYGYTF. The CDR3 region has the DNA TGTGCCAGCAGTGGATCGCAGGGGGCGCATGACTATGGCTACACCTTC.

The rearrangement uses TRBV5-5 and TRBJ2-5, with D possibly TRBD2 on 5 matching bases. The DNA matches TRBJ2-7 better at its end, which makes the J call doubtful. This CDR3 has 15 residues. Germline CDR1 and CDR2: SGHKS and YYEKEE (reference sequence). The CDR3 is CASSWRTASWNEQYF. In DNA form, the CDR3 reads TGTGCCAGCAGCTGGAGGACGGCCTCTTGGAACGAGCAGTACTTC.